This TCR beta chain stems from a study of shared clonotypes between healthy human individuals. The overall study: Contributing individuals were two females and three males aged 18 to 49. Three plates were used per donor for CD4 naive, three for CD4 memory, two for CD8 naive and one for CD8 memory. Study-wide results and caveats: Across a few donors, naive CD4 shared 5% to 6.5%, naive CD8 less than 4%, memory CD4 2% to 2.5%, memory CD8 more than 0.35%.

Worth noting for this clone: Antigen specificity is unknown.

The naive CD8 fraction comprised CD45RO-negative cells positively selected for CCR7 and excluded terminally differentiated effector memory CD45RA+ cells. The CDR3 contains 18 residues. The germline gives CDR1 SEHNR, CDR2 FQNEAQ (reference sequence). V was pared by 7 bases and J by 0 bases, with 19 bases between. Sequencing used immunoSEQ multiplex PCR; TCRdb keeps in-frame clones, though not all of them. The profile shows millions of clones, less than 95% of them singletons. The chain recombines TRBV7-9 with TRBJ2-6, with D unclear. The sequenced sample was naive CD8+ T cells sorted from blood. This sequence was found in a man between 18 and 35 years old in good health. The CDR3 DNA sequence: TGTGCCAGCACCCCCTCCTGGGCAGATCACTCTGGGGCCAACGTCCTGACTTTC. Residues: CASTPSWADHSGANVLTF.